The entry below describes one TCR beta chain. The entry originates in a study of cytomegalovirus exposure and HLA in healthy donors. Primers included in the PCR were 60 Vbeta and 13 Jbeta primers. The method was immunoSEQ multiplex PCR; TCRdb's version includes in-frame clones alone and lacks a portion of them. This sample's table has fewer than 150,000 clones. Trimming cost V 9 bases and J 4 bases; bases outside gene matches: 9. This CDR3 spans 14 amino acids. The germline gives CDR1 KGHSH, CDR2 LQKENI. Source material: PBMCs. This receptor was taken from a man aged 35 to 55 in good health and CMV-seronegative. The J gene is TRBJ2-5, the V gene TRBV18; 9 bases are shared with TRBD1. CDR3 sequence: CASSDRGHRETQYF. CDR3 DNA: TGTGCCAGTTCGGACAGGGGTCATCGAGAGACCCAGTACTTC.